Detailed here is one T cell receptor (beta chain). The data were obtained in a study of blood T cell repertoires in COVID-19. Background on the study: Sites in the United States, Italy and Spain provided acute and convalescent COVID-19 samples.

Produced via immunoSEQ multiplex PCR; TCRdb's table is partial and in-frame only. Of roughly 150,000 clones listed, about 84% are singletons. Deletions cut 2 bases from V and 0 bases from J, with 14 bases between. Germline CDR1 GTSNPN, CDR2 SVGIG (reference sequence). CDR3 length: 17 residues. Which cohort a participant joined came from the clinical history participants gave. The receptor comes from a man aged 35 to 55 who had recovered from COVID-19. The sample was PBMCs or T cells enriched from blood (not recorded which). The chain is built from TRBV30 and TRBJ1-6, with TRBD1 as a possible D gene (6 bases). CDR3 DNA: TGTGCCTGGAGTACCTTCCAGGGGAGCTCCTATAATTCACCCCTCCACTTT. As protein: CAWSTFQGSSYNSPLHF.